This T cell receptor (beta chain) was identified in a study of cytomegalovirus exposure and HLA in healthy donors. Whole-study findings and limits: In a later analysis, parvovirus B19, influenza, CMV and Epstein-Barr virus appeared linked to several top co-occurrence clusters.

The germline V gene encodes CDR1 SGHDT and CDR2 YYEEEE. Trimming removed 0 bases from V and 4 bases from J, with 10 bases in between. This CDR3 has 14 amino acids. PCR was performed using 60 Vbeta and 13 Jbeta primers. The protocol was immunoSEQ multiplex PCR, while the TCRdb copy is restricted to in-frame clones and leaves out a portion. The sample contains around 200,000 clones, less than 80% of which appear only once. Worth noting for this clone: Its antigen is still unknown.

The V gene is TRBV5-6, the J gene TRBJ1-2; D not resolved. Sequencing used PBMCs. This receptor was identified in a girl aged 2-10 years in good health and CMV-seronegative. This CDR3 is CASSLGAGFYGYTF. The CDR3 DNA reads TGTGCCAGCAGCTTGGGGGCAGGTTTCTATGGCTACACCTTC.